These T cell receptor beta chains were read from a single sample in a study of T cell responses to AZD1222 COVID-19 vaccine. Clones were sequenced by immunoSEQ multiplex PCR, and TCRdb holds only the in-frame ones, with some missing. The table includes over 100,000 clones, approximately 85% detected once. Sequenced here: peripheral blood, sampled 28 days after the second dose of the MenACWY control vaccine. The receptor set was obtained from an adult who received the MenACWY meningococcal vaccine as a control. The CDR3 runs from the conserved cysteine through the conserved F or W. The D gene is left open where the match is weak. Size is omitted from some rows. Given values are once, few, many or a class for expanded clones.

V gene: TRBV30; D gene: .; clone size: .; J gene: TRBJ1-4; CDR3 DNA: TGTGCCTGGAGTGTAATGACGGGACATATTGGGGAAAAACTGTTTTTT; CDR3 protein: CAWSVMTGHIGEKLFF
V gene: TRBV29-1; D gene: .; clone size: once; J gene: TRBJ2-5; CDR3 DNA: TGCAGCGTTGTGGGGGGAAGAGGTGAGGGGACCCAGTACTTC; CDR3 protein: CSVVGGRGEGTQYF
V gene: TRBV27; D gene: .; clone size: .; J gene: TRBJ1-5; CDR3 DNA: TGTGCCAGCAGTCCGGACTTTTCCAATCAGCCCCAGCATTTT; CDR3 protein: CASSPDFSNQPQHF
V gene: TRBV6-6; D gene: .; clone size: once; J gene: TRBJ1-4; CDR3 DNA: TGTGCCAGCAGTTACTCGCTGCGAGGGGTTAATGAAAAACTGTTTTTT; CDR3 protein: CASSYSLRGVNEKLFF
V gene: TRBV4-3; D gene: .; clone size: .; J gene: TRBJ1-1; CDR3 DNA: TGCGCCAGCAGCCAAGGGCTTGGGAACACTGAAGCTTTCTTT; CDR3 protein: CASSQGLGNTEAFF
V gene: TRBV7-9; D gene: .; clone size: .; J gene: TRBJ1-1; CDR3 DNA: TGTGCCAGCAGCCTTGCCGGGTTCTGGGACACTGAAGCTTTCTTT; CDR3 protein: CASSLAGFWDTEAFF
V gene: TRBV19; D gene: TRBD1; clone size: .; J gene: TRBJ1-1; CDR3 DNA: TGTGCCAGTAGTACCAGGGGGACTGAAGCTTTCTTT; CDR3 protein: CASSTRGTEAFF
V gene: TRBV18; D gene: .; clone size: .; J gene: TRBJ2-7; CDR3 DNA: TGTGCCAGCTCACCAGAGGAGCGCTTCTACGAGCAGTACTTC; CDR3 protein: CASSPEERFYEQYF
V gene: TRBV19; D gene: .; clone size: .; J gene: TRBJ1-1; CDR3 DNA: TGTGCCAGTAGTATCAGGCCCGGGGGGACTGAAGCTTTCTTT; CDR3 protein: CASSIRPGGTEAFF
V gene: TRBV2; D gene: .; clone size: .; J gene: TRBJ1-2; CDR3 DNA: TGTGCCAGCAGTGATTCCCCCTCAGGGAACTATGGCTACACCTTC; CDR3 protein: CASSDSPSGNYGYTF
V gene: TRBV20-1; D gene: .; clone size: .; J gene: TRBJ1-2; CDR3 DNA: TGCAGTGCTAGTAAGGACAACGGCTATGGCTACACCTTC; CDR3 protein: CSASKDNGYGYTF
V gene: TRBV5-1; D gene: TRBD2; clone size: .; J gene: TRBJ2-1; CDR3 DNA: TGCGCCAGCAGCTTGGGACTAGCGGGAAACAATGAGCAGTTCTTC; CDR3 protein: CASSLGLAGNNEQFF
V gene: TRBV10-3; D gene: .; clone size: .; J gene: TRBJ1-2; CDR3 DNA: TGTGCCATCAGCCTCGACGGAGATCACTCCTACACCTTC; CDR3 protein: CAISLDGDHSYTF
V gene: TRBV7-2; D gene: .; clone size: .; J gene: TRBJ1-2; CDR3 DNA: TGTGCCAGCAGCTTAGCGTCTAACCTCGGGGATGGCTACACCTTC; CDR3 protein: CASSLASNLGDGYTF
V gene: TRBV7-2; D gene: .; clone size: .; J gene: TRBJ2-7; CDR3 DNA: TGTGCCAGCAGCACCGAAGGAAGCTCCTACGAGCAGTACTTC; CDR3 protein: CASSTEGSSYEQYF
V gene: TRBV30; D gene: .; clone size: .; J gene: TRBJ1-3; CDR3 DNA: TGTGCCAGTTCACCCTCTGGAAACACCATATATTTT; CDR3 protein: CASSPSGNTIYF
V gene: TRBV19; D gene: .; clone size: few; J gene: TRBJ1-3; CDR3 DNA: TGTGCCAGTAGTATTCCGGGCAACTTTGGAAACACCATATATTTT; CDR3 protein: CASSIPGNFGNTIYF
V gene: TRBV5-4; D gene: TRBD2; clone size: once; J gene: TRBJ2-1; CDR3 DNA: TGTGCCAGCAGCGCGAACGGACTAGTGAATGAGCAGTTCTTC; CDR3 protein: CASSANGLVNEQFF
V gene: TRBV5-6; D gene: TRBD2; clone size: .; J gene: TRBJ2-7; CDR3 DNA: TGTGCCAGCAGCTTGGAGGTAGCGGGACCTACCTACGAGCAGTACTTC; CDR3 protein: CASSLEVAGPTYEQYF
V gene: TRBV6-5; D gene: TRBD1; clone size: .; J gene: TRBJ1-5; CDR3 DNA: TGTGCCAGCAGGACAGGGGGTCTTCAGCCCCAGCATTTT; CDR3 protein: CASRTGGLQPQHF
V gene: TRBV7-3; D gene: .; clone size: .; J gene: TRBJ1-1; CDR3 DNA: TGTGCCAGCAGCTTAAGGGACAAAACTGAAGCTTTCTTT; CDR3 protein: CASSLRDKTEAFF
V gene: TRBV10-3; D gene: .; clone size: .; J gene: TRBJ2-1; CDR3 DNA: TGTGCCATCAAGGAGGGATACAATGAGCAGTTCTTC; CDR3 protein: CAIKEGYNEQFF
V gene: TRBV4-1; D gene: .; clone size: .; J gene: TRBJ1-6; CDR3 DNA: TGCGCCAGCAGCCAACCGACCAAGGGTAATTCACCCCTCCACTTT; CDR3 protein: CASSQPTKGNSPLHF
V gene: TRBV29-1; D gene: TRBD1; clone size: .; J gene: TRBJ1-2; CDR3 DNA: TGCAGCGTTGACGGAAACAGGGGCAACTATGGCTACACCTTC; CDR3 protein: CSVDGNRGNYGYTF
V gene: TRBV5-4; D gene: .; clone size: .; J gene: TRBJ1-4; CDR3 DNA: TGTGCCAGCAGCCCTGGGGGGGCGGGGAATGAAAAACTGTTTTTT; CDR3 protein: CASSPGGAGNEKLFF
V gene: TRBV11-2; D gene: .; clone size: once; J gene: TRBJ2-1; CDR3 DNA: TGTGCCAGCAGCTCCGGACCAATATCCTACAATGAGCAGTTCTTC; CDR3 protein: CASSSGPISYNEQFF
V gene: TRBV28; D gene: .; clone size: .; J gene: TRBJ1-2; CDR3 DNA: TGTGCCAGCAGTTTAGCAGGGATCCGGAATGGCTACACCTTC; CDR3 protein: CASSLAGIRNGYTF
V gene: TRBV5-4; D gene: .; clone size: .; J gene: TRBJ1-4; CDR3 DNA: TGTGCCAGCAGCTTGGCCTCCTTAAGGGGCACTAATGAAAAACTGTTTTTT; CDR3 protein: CASSLASLRGTNEKLFF
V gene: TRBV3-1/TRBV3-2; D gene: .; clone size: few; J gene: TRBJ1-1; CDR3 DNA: TGTGCCAGCAGCTCCCGGACACCTGAAGCTTTCTTT; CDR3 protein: CASSSRTPEAFF
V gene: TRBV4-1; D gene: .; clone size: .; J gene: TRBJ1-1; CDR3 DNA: TGCGCCAGCAGCCTACTCCACACAGCGAACACTGAAGCTTTCTTT; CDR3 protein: CASSLLHTANTEAFF
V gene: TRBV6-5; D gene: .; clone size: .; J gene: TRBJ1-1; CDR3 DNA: TGTGCCAGCAGTTACTCATCGGCCCGAGCTCGACCTGAAGCTTTCTTT; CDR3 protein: CASSYSSARARPEAFF
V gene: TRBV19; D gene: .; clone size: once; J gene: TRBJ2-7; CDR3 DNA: TGTGCCAGTCGAAGTGCGGGTAGGTACGAGCAGTACTTC; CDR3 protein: CASRSAGRYEQYF